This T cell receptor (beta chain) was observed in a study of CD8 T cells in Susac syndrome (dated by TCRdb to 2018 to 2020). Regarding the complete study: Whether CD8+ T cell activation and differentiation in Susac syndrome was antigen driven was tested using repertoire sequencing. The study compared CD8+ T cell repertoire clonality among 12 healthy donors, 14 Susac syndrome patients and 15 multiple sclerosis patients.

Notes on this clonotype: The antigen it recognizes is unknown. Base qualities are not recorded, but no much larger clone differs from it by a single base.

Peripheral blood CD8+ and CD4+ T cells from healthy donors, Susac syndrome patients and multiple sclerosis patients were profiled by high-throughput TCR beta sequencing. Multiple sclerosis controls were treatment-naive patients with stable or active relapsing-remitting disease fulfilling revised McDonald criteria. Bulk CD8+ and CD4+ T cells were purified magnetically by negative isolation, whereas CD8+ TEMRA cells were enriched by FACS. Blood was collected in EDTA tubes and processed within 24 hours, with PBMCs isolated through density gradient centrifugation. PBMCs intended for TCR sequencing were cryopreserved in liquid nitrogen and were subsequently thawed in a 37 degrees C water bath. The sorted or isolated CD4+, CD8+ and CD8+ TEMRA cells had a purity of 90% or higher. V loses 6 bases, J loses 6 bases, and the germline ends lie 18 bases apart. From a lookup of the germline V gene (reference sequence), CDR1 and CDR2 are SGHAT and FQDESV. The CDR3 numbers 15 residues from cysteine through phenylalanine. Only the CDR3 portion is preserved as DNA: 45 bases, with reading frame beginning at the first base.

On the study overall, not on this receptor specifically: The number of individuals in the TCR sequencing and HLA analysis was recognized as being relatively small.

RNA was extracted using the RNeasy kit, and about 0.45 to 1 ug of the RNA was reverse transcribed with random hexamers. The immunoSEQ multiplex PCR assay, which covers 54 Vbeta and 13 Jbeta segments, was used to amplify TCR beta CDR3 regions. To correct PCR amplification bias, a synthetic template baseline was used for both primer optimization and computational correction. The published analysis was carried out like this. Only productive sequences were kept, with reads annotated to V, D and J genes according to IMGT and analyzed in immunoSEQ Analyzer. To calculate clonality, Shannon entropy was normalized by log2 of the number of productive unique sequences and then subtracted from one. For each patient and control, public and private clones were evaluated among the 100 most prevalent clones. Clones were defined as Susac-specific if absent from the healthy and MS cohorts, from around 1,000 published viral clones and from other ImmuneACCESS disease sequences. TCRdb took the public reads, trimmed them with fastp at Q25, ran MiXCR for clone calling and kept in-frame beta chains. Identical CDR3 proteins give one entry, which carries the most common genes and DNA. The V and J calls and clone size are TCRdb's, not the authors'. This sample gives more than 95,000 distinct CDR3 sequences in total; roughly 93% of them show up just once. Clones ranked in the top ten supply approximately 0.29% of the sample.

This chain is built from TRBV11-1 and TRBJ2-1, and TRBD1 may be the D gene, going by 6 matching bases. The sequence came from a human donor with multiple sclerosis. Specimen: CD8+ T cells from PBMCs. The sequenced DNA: TGTGCCAGCAGTTCTACATATTACAGGGCCAATGAGCAGTTCTTC. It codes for CASSSTYYRANEQFF.